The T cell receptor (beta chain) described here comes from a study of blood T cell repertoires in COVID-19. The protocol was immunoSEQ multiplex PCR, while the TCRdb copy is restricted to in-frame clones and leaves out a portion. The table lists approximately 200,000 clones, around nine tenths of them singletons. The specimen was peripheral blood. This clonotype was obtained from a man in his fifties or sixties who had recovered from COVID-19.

The CDR3 DNA reads as TGTGCCAGCAGCCTAGGGCGGGCTAGCTCCTACGAGCAGTACTTC. Amino acids: CASSLGRASSYEQYF. The chain carries TRBV7-2 and TRBJ2-7; a possible D gene is TRBD2 (5 bases). Trimming took 5 bases from V and 0 from J, leaving 14 bases between them. The CDR3 extends over 15 amino acids. Germline V gives CDR1 SGHTA, CDR2 FQGNSA.